This T cell receptor beta chain was documented in a study of metastatic and nonmetastatic thyroid tumors. Study information: Repertoire comparison spanned blood and tumor or nodule tissue of malignant and benign thyroid patients. General study results and limits: Malignant tumors reportedly showed significantly higher TCR beta diversity than benign nodules in both blood and tumor.

All patients were untreated before thyroid surgery. As regards this clone: What it recognizes is unknown.

Through MiXCR, TCRdb re-clonotyped the PCR reads. The sample has roughly 90,000 clones; about 16% are singletons. Germline V gives CDR1 SEHNR, CDR2 FQNEAQ (reference sequence). CDR3 length: 15 residues. J lost 5 bases, V lost 5 bases, and 9 bases had no gene match. Sequencing used blood. The clonotype was recovered from a female donor with papillary thyroid cancer or a benign thyroid nodule (not recorded which). Some clones in this sample may be carry-over from other donors' samples. The chain couples TRBV7-9 to TRBJ2-7; 10 bases match TRBD1. CDR3 coding DNA: TGTGCCAGCAGCGGAGGACAGGGGGAGCAAAACGAGCAGTACTTC. Translated: CASSGGQGEQNEQYF.